Only one count was recorded for the clone carrying this T cell receptor (beta chain). The use of a sample-barcoded 5' primer and a J-beta primer mix characterized a second PCR of about 6 to 12 cycles. TCRdb called the 5' RACE reads again in MiXCR, with one record for every CDR3 protein. Of over 1.5 million distinct CDR3 sequences in the sample, approximately 50% were seen once. The data were obtained in a study of blood T cells in healthy people across ages. The junction had 9 bases not matched to a gene; V was cut back by 6 bases and J by 8 bases. This CDR3 comprises 14 residues. Germline V CDR1 and CDR2: MNHEY, SVGEGT. Isolation recovered at least 6 million PBMCs from every sample.

Sequencing was done on a sample of blood. The chain joins TRBV6-2 or TRBV6-3 to TRBJ2-5; 10 nucleotides line up with TRBD2. This clonotype originated in a woman aged 40 to 50 in good health. DNA for the CDR3: TGTGCCAGCAGAACAGCGGGGGGGCTTGGAACCCAGTACTTC. This sequence encodes CASRTAGGLGTQYF.